The 2 T cell receptor beta chains below come from one sample, sequenced in a study of blood T cell repertoires in COVID-19. Here immunoSEQ multiplex PCR was the method, and the copy in TCRdb shows in-frame clones only, minus some. The sample includes approximately 130,000 clones, roughly four fifths of them seen just once. The sequenced sample consisted of PBMCs or T cells enriched from blood (not recorded which). These receptors all stem from a young man who had recovered from COVID-19.

The rearrangement links TRBV11-2 to TRBJ1-2; 10 bases agree with TRBD1. The CDR3 contains 15 residues. Germline assignment: CDR1 SGHAT and CDR2 FQNNGV. V was pared by 1 base and J by 3 bases, with 2 bases of the junction left unmatched. CDR3 sequence reads: CASSLGTGGHYGYTF. The CDR3 coding sequence is TGTGCCAGCAGCTTAGGGACAGGGGGGCACTATGGCTACACCTTC.

This chain joins TRBV18 and TRBJ1-5; no reliable D call. Germline-derived CDR1 and CDR2 are KGHSH and LQKENI. This CDR3 region has 14 residues. The V and J ends lost 3 bases and 5 bases respectively, with 11 bases between them. CDR3 bases: TGTGCCAGCTCACCGCAGACGGACTATCAGCCCCAGCATTTT. Protein product: CASSPQTDYQPQHF.